This TCR beta chain was sequenced for a study of identical twins. Using its own MiXCR run on the 5' RACE reads, TCRdb lists one record per CDR3 protein. The top ten clones hold 7.2% of a sample with approximately 350,000 distinct CDR3 sequences, approximately 13% of them seen once. This clonotype has more than one count but fewer than ten. The sample was also reused in another study, on yellow fever vaccine responses in identical twins.

The sample taken for sequencing was CD8+ T cells sorted from blood. The origin of this receptor is a woman between 18 and 29 years old in good health.

CDR3 DNA: TGTGCCAGCAGTCCTTTAGGGTACTCCTACAATGAGCAGTTCTTC. Translation: CASSPLGYSYNEQFF. This chain joins TRBV6-2 or TRBV6-3 and TRBJ2-1, with D unclear. Germline CDR1 and CDR2: MNHEY and SVGEGT. V lost 5 bases and J lost 0, with 11 bases in between. CDR3 length: 15 residues.